This T cell receptor (beta chain) originates from a study of blood T cell repertoires in COVID-19. Study background: Samples came from the United States, Italy and Spain, spanning acute and convalescent COVID-19. PBMCs, B-cell-depleted T cells, or T cells provided the cDNA or gDNA that made up the material.

The germline CDR1 and CDR2 sequences are MNHEY and SVGAGI. The CDR3 contains 14 residues. Trimming stripped 6 bases from V and 0 bases from J, with 11 bases between. In the authors' methods: Reference gene primer amplification in the assay estimated nucleated cell counts. TCRdb keeps only in-frame clones here, not all; method: immunoSEQ multiplex PCR. V and J calls and clone size come straight from that table; D and trimming were deduced from the DNA. The table lists some 130,000 clones, 70% to 85% of them singletons, with approximately 11% in the top ten. This clone was picked up one time. This sequence joins TRBV6-5 and TRBJ1-1, with D possibly TRBD1 on 6 matching bases. Material: peripheral blood. This sequence was found in a man in his sixties who had recovered from COVID-19. The DNA for the CDR3 is TGTGCCAGCAGGGTGGGACACATGAACACTGAAGCTTTCTTT. Amino acid sequence: CASRVGHMNTEAFF.